Following are 8 T cell receptor beta chains from one sample sequenced in a study of vaccination effects on CD4 cells after COVID-19. Antigen-specific CD4+ T cells expanded by the ViraFEST assay with viral peptide pools were then sequenced. After roughly 10 days in culture, the CD4+ T cells were isolated. Only in-frame clones appear in the TCRdb table, and some are missing; sequencing was by immunoSEQ multiplex PCR. The repertoire holds under 80,000 clones, with roughly 74% as singletons. These TCRs' antigens remain unknown. Material: CD4+ T cells from PBMCs cultured with HCoV-229E spike peptides, obtained before COVID-19 vaccination. These receptors came from a human donor who received a COVID-19 vaccine.

The chain has TRBV7-2 and TRBJ1-5, with D tentatively TRBD1 (5 bases). Per the germline V gene, CDR1 is SGHTA and CDR2 is FQGNSA. The CDR3 covers 16 residues. The V end lost 5 bases, the J end lost 5 bases, and 19 bases lay between the germline ends. Here the CDR3 DNA reads TGTGCCAGCAGCCCGTCGGGGGTCAGAAGGGATCAGCCCCAGCATTTT. This encodes CASSPSGVRRDQPQHF.

The rearrangement joins TRBV21-1 to TRBJ2-7. TRBV21-1 is marked as a pseudogene. The CDR3 runs to 15 residues. This chain's CDR3 is CASSKDGRCSYEQYV. The CDR3 nucleotides read TGTGCCAGCAGCAAAGACGGAAGGTGCTCCTACGAGCAGTACGTC.

The chain uses TRBV2 and TRBJ2-1; D is undetermined. The CDR3 is 15 amino acids. Germline-derived CDR1 and CDR2 are SNHLY and FYNNEI. The V end lost 6 bases, the J end lost 0 bases, and 12 bases lay between the germline ends. CDR3 sequence (DNA): TGTGCCAGCAGCACCGACCGGAGCTCCTACAATGAGCAGTTCTTC. Its protein is CASSTDRSSYNEQFF.

The chain joins TRBV7-3 to TRBJ1-3; D is uncertain. CDR1 is SGHTA, CDR2 FQGTGA, per germline. With 5 bases removed from V and 8 bases from J, the gap between germline ends came to 16 bases. CDR3 length: 14 residues. The CDR3 DNA reads as TGTGCCAGCAGCGCGGGGTTCGATGGGGACACCATATATTTT. Protein: CASSAGFDGDTIYF.

The V gene is TRBV7-6, the J gene TRBJ1-3; D unclear. Trimming cost V 5 bases and J 0 bases, with 11 bases left between them. Germline values: CDR1 SGHVS, CDR2 FNYEAQ. The CDR3 is 15 amino acids. Here the CDR3 DNA reads TGTGCCAGCAGCAGCATTCCTTCCTCTGGAAACACCATATATTTT. Protein: CASSSIPSSGNTIYF.

This clone was seen just once. The genes are TRBV6-6 and TRBJ1-4; 8 nucleotides line up with TRBD1. The V gene end was trimmed by 1 base and the J gene end by 6 bases; junction bases not matched to a gene: 4. From germline, CDR1 is MNHNY and CDR2 SVGAGI (reference sequence). The CDR3 loop spans 15 amino acids. CDR3 in amino acids: CASSYWTGPDEKLFF. The DNA of the CDR3 is TGTGCCAGCAGTTACTGGACAGGGCCGGATGAAAAACTGTTTTTT.

V gene TRBV18 combines with J gene TRBJ2-7; tentative D call: TRBD1 (6 bases). Germline V gene sequence: CDR1 KGHSH, CDR2 LQKENI. V was cut by 6 bases and J by 7 bases, with 16 bases left in between. The CDR3 is 13 amino acids. The CDR3 loop is CASSPGSQGEQYV. The CDR3 DNA sequence: TGTGCCAGCTCCCCAGGGTCTCAGGGGGAGCAGTACGTC.

The chain joins TRBV6-5 to TRBJ1-1; tentative D call: TRBD1 (5 bases). Germline V lookup: CDR1 MNHEY, CDR2 SVGAGI. The V end was cut by 7 bases, the J end by 1 base, with 10 bases between. The CDR3 contains 13 residues. CDR3 coding DNA: TGTGCCAGCACTCTCCAGGGGAACACTGAAGCTTTCTTT. The encoded protein is CASTLQGNTEAFF.